This T cell receptor (beta chain) emerged from a study of cytomegalovirus exposure and HLA in healthy donors (TCRdb year 2017). In terms of the full investigation: According to an earlier analysis of several hundred of the donors, roughly 180 million T cells yielded 90 million to 130 million unique TCR beta sequences and approximately 280 Gb of sequence data. On average, roughly 240,000 unique TCR beta nucleotide sequences were sequenced per donor among 300 to 500 genotyped donors of the cohort, with around 19% of those sequences being non-productive. HLA typing included class I and class II loci at four-digit resolution. Because of strong linkage in the cohort, roughly 5 DR-DQ haplotypes were treated as single units for association and clustering. Approximately 300 gigabases of sequencing data and 70 million to 100 million unique TCR sequences made up an early release that covered approximately 620 HLA-typed donors. Of the approximately 400 genotyped donors, less than 85% were placed in the genetic ancestry cluster associated with self-reported Caucasian donors. The study was designed to test whether signatures of past pathogen exposure could be identified by cataloging public T cell receptors. In an earlier analysis of 587 of the donors, high-throughput TCR beta sequencing was used to judge whether each TCR beta V gene segment behaved as functional or pseudogenic. A later analysis re-analyzed previously published TCR beta repertoires from 666 donors and added high-resolution HLA genotyping to study TCR occurrence patterns. Typing coverage differed by locus: A, B, C, DRB1 and DQB1 were typed in roughly 629-640 donors, DQA1 in roughly 510, DPA1 in 600 to 610, and DPB1 in around 490. A later genetic analysis took genome-wide SNP genotypes for about 55% of the roughly 670 donors and used that subset as a discovery cohort. Every repertoire in the discovery cohort had been generated on one and the same sequencing platform. Using immunosequencing, the study profiled T cell repertoires from approximately 700 subjects and related those repertoires to cytomegalovirus serostatus. A separate validation cohort of about 110 different subjects was used in addition to the roughly 720-subject first cohort. Rather than using new phenotypic data, the later analysis identified candidate immune exposures from TCR beta sequences and from how often those sequences occurred across donors. The study combined high-throughput TCR immunosequencing, statistical association of individual TCRs with disease status, and machine learning to predict cytomegalovirus infection status. Donor age, sex, ethnicity and CMV serostatus were compiled together with the repertoire data. Beyond this particular receptor, the publication reports: A later analysis reported that several top co-occurrence clusters appeared linked to parvovirus B19, influenza, CMV and Epstein-Barr virus. The study gave a list of about 160 TCR beta chains associated with cytomegalovirus. In an earlier analysis of around 500 of the donors, most TCR beta V segments appeared in productive rearrangements about 90% or about 30% of the time, broadly matching IMGT annotations. Correlated functional status among segregating V segments might reflect linkage disequilibrium, but an unknown experimental factor could not be ruled out. When HLA alleles, especially DR and DQ, strongly co-occurred, TCR associations were difficult to assign to individual alleles. The classifier was reported to diagnose cytomegalovirus status with high specificity and sensitivity in both the original and validation cohorts. A later analysis found that HLA-associated TCR beta chains were more clonally expanded and had lower generation probabilities than equally common non-associated chains. Most TCR sequences were seen in very few donors, while some public TCRs were found in many individuals. Because counts were too low, about 15 rarely observed V segments, including chromosome 9 orphons, were left out of the earlier analysis of about 620 of the donors. Because HLA typing was unavailable for some donors at each locus, only the typed subset was used in association tests. Roughly uniform sequencing depth across donors was assumed in presence/absence analyses, although this assumption may not hold. A further reported finding was that TCR beta sequences accurately predicted the HLA-A and HLA-B alleles for most subjects in the first cohort. The sequencing pipeline was judged likely to have produced a cluster of highly shared sequence variants as a technical artifact. This cohort had only TCR beta chains sequenced, and the lack of alpha or paired-chain data limited which features could be detected. In vitro tests confirmed that a few of the cytomegalovirus-associated TCR beta chains recognize cytomegalovirus antigens. According to a later analysis, TCR association rates differed among HLA loci, with DRB1 alleles showing the most associated TCRs and HLA-C alleles showing the fewest. According to the authors, the approach could potentially be generalized to other disease states and immunological phenotypes. V-gene and J-gene trimming of TCR beta chains was associated with a missense DCLRE1C variant in a later genetic analysis, and the association was replicated in an independent cohort. CMV serostatus was the only immune exposure information available for the cohort. Most CMV-associated TCR beta chains appeared to be HLA-restricted in a later analysis, and the HLA associations seemed to be driven largely by CMV exposure. According to a later genetic analysis, donors in an Asian-associated ancestry cluster had fewer N-insertions in productive TCRs than the approximately 700-donor mean. A later analysis associated 15,000 to 20,000 TCR beta sequences with specific HLA alleles at a false discovery rate of 0.05.

The cohort consisted of 666 healthy bone marrow donors. All cohort members were sampled while nominally healthy, although unrecorded immune exposures were likely present. The donor tested CMV seropositive and was one of the 289 seropositive cohort members. A peripheral blood sample was collected from each donor, and TCR beta sequencing was performed on peripheral blood mononuclear cells. Genomic DNA was extracted from the blood cell samples with the Qiagen DNeasy Blood Extraction Kit. In the case of this clone: Its cognate antigen has yet to be identified. Base qualities are missing; no much larger clone stands one base away.

Libraries were built with the immunoSEQ multiplex PCR assay. For the multiplex PCR, a mixture combining 60 forward primers for TCR Vbeta segments and 13 reverse primers for TCR Jbeta segments was used. The CDR3 region of rearranged TCR beta genes was amplified from genomic DNA by a multiplex PCR assay. Amplified TCR beta libraries were sequenced as 87-base-pair reads on the Illumina HiSeq System. On the study's bioinformatics: In a later analysis, roughly 80 million unique TCR beta chains were counted across the 500 to 700 repertoires, and some 10 million of these chains were shared by at least two donors. To remove PCR and sequencing errors, raw reads were error-corrected and collapsed into unique sequences using a nearest-neighbor algorithm that merged closely related sequences. To assign V, D and J gene segments, CDR3 sequences were aligned to IMGT reference sequences. For a sequence to be retained, a match of at least six nucleotides to both a V gene segment and a J gene segment was required. A rearrangement was called productive if the CDR3 had no stop codons and remained in frame with V and J, and every other rearrangement was called non-productive. CDR3 was defined by IMGT convention, running from the second conserved V-encoded cysteine to the conserved J-encoded phenylalanine. The earlier analysis of 500 to 600 of the donors excluded sequences that lacked an unambiguous match to a single V gene segment. In an earlier analysis of some 590 of the donors, V segments were called functional above 56.7% productive rearrangements and were called segregating when the between-donor standard deviation exceeded 5%. A statistical classification framework was developed to diagnose cytomegalovirus status using the catalog of TCR beta chain sequences. In a later analysis, TCR nucleotide sequences were compared against IMGT/GENE-DB human TR gene sequences so that V and J genes could be assigned. A later analysis assigned CDR3 sequences and most-parsimonious VDJ recombination scenarios with the TCRdist pipeline. A later analysis defined each TCR beta chain by its CDR3 amino acid sequence plus V-gene family, and excluded reads lacking a unique V-gene family. As a way to deal with suspected cross-contamination and a sequencing artifact, a later analysis dropped more than 500 nucleotide sequences that were highly shared and had low generation probability. In a later analysis, a clonal expansion index for each public chain was calculated from normalized within-repertoire ranks of inferred template counts. A later analysis computed generation probabilities with a VDJ recombination model fitted to out-of-frame rearrangements, and checked the results against IGoR. In a later analysis, TCR-TCR, TCR-HLA and TCR-CMV co-occurrence was scored with hypergeometric tests, and a repertoire-size bias correction was applied to TCR pairs. To estimate false discovery rates, a later analysis permuted the HLA or CMV assignments 20 times. A later analysis grouped co-occurring TCRs with DBSCAN, adding TCRdist sequence similarity when clustering within HLA-allele-positive subsets. Co-occurrence clustering excluded repertoires with fewer than 30,000 or more than 120,000 public chains, plus five with anomalous nucleotide sharing. The immuneACCESS repertoire file appears here via TCRdb, limited to in-frame rearrangements. These files lack a portion of the clones; in checked studies, under half of the deficit traces to unresolved V genes, and the cause of the others is not known. V, J and clone size are those of that table, while D and trimming were read from the DNA. This sample gives nearly 300,000 clones in total; 86% of them show up just once. The ten largest clones capture less than 4% of the sample.

This receptor was taken from a man aged 40-50 years in good health and CMV-seropositive. Sequencing was carried out using PBMCs.

The bases read TGTGCCAGCAGTTTCGGTGCCGAGCAGTACTTC. This gives the protein CASSFGAEQYF. The chain is encoded by TRBV27 joined to TRBJ2-7; confidence is insufficient to name the D gene. Cut back by 3 bases and 6 bases, the V and J ends lie 6 bases apart. Reading the germline V gene (reference sequence) gives CDR1 MNHEY and CDR2 SMNVEV. The CDR3 contains 11 residues, cysteine and phenylalanine counted. Of all the DNA, just the CDR3 is kept, 33 bases in frame from base 1.